A selection of T cell receptor beta chains follows, all from one sample in a study of cytomegalovirus exposure and HLA in healthy donors. The repertoire was sequenced with immunoSEQ multiplex PCR; TCRdb's copy has only in-frame clones and lacks some. The sample holds 180,000 or so clones; around 80% are singletons and the top ten take about 4%. Material for sequencing was PBMCs. The receptors were gathered from a woman aged 55-70 years in good health and CMV-seropositive. The CDR3 runs from the conserved cysteine through the conserved F or W. Each record gives: J gene, D gene, V gene, CDR3 DNA, CDR3 protein. D genes are given only for firm matches.

TRBJ2-3	NA	TRBV28	TGTGCCAGCAGTCTCAGCGGGTCCACAGATACGCAGTATTTT	CASSLSGSTDTQYF
TRBJ1-3	NA	TRBV9	TGTGCCAGCAGCGTGGAGGGCTTAGCAGCAAACACCATATATTTT	CASSVEGLAANTIYF
TRBJ2-7	NA	TRBV20-1	TGCAGTGCCCCGTCCCTCTACGAGCAGTACTTC	CSAPSLYEQYF
TRBJ2-3	TRBD2	TRBV30	TGTGCCCGCCATCCCGGGACTAGCGGGGGCCCGGGCACAGATACGCAGTATTTT	CARHPGTSGGPGTDTQYF
TRBJ2-3	TRBD1	TRBV7-9	TGTGCCAGCAGCATACAAAGGGACAGGCGCACAGATACGCAGTATTTT	CASSIQRDRRTDTQYF
TRBJ1-4	TRBD1	TRBV5-1	TGCGCCAGCAGCCTGGGACAGGGGGAAGGACTGTTTTTT	CASSLGQGEGLFF
TRBJ1-5	TRBD1	TRBV27	TGTGCCAGCAGTTTCGGACAGGGGAGTCAGCCCCAGCATTTT	CASSFGQGSQPQHF
TRBJ1-3	NA	TRBV2	TGTGCCAGCAGTGGAAGGCGGCAGGGTGGTAGTGGAAACACCATATATTTT	CASSGRRQGGSGNTIYF
TRBJ1-4	NA	TRBV4-3	TGCGCCAGCAGCCAATGGCCTAGGAGGGGTAATGAAAAACTGTTTTTT	CASSQWPRRGNEKLFF
TRBJ1-2	NA	TRBV2	TGTGCCAGCAGTGTTGCAGGGGGCTACACCTTC	CASSVAGGYTF